This T cell receptor (beta chain) was documented in a study of T-cell reconstitution after alpha-beta-depleted transplantation in children. This clonotype was counted at least ten times. The CDR3 totals 13 residues. V lost 3 bases and J 4 bases, leaving 12 bases between the germline ends. Germline CDR1 is DFQATT and CDR2 is SNEGSKA (reference sequence). Unique molecular identifiers were incorporated during preparation of the TCRbeta library. Via MiXCR, TCRdb re-called the PCR reads, giving one row per CDR3 protein. The sample has more than 250,000 distinct CDR3 sequences, 9.5% to 10% seen once. V and J are TRBV20-1 and TRBJ1-1; possible D gene TRBD1, 5 bases. The TCR comes from a human donor who donated a stem cell graft to a child with SCID. The sequenced sample was PBMCs from the stem cell graft donor, obtained from the stem cell graft. CDR3 loop: CSARQGFGTEAFF. The CDR3 DNA sequence: TGCAGTGCTAGGCAGGGTTTCGGCACTGAAGCTTTCTTT.